This T cell receptor (beta chain) originates from a study of vaccination and CD4 T cells after COVID-19. In the study overall: Samples after vaccination came a median approximately 70 days past dose two, ranging 14 to 241.

This clonotype was seen only once. Its antigen remains unidentified. Oncomine TCR Beta short-read sequencing was applied to DNA from cultured CD4+ T cells. Researchers extracted genomic DNA from CD4+ T cells that had been cultured. TCRdb fed the PCR reads into MiXCR, producing one record per CDR3 protein. The sample has 10,000 to 15,000 distinct CDR3 sequences, approximately 81% seen once. Treatment: 10-day PBMC culture with coronavirus spike peptide pools or control peptides (ViraFEST assay). TCRs were sequenced by ViraFEST after antigen-specific T cells had been expanded with peptide pools. The germline CDR1 and CDR2 sequences are DFQATT and SNEGSKA (reference sequence). Trimming left V 1 base short and J 4 bases short, with 10 bases between. The CDR3 extends over 13 amino acids.

The sequencing here drew on CD4+ T cells from blood, cultured in vitro, taken after SARS-CoV-2 vaccination. The V and J genes are TRBV20-1 and TRBJ1-2; weak D call: TRBD1 (5 bases). This clonotype was obtained from a human donor who received a COVID-19 vaccine. The CDR3 sequence: CSARVGGGYGYTF. The CDR3 bases are TGCAGTGCTAGAGTGGGGGGAGGCTATGGCTACACCTTC.